This T cell receptor (beta chain) originates from a study of T cell repertoires in cytomegalovirus infection. The germline V gene has CDR1 MNHEY and CDR2 SVGAGI. V lost 0 bases, J lost 0 bases, and 18 bases lay in between. The CDR3 spans 19 residues. One entry per CDR3 protein results from TCRdb running MiXCR on the reads. The sample holds some 350,000 distinct CDR3 sequences; approximately 32% are singletons and the top ten take about 19%. This clonotype was counted many times. Its target is unknown. This sequence originates from a human donor in good health (CMV status not recorded). Some clones in this sample may be carry-over from other donors' samples. The sample consisted of cultured PBMCs, taken from culture after CMV antigen stimulation. The chain uses TRBV6-5 and TRBJ1-3, with D perhaps TRBD1 (6 bases). CDR3 nucleotides: TGTGCCAGCAGTTACTCAGCAGACAGGATACTTCTCTCTGGAAACACCATATATTTT. Translation: CASSYSADRILLSGNTIYF.